The next 14 T cell receptor beta chains were all read from a single sample in a study of graft-versus-host responses after intestinal transplantation. Their antigens are not known. Libraries were prepared by immunoSEQ multiplex PCR; TCRdb keeps only in-frame clonotypes and omits some of them. The sample has tens of thousands of clones; roughly nine tenths are singletons. The sample consisted of unstimulated CD4+ T cells sorted from spleen or lymph node cells, taken before intestinal transplant. These receptor sequences come from a human donor who received an intestinal transplant.

This rearrangement joins TRBV4-2 to TRBJ2-5, with TRBD2 matching 10 bases. J lost 2 bases, V lost 1 base, and 4 bases had no gene match. In germline, CDR1 is LGHNA, CDR2 YNFKEQ. The CDR3 has 16 amino acids. The CDR3 region is CASSQASGGLQETQYF. The CDR3 region has the DNA TGTGCCAGCAGCCAAGCTAGCGGGGGACTGCAAGAGACCCAGTACTTC.

This sequence joins TRBV19 and TRBJ2-1, with D unclear. Germline CDR1 and CDR2: LNHDA and SQIVND (reference sequence). The length of the CDR3 is 12 residues. V was shortened by 9 bases and J by 2 bases, with 8 bases between the two germline ends. The chain's CDR3 is CASLGAYNEQFF. DNA for the CDR3: TGTGCCAGCTTGGGCGCCTACAATGAGCAGTTCTTC.

This rearrangement joins TRBV7-9 to TRBJ2-7; D is unclear. From germline, CDR1 is SEHNR and CDR2 FQNEAQ (reference sequence). This CDR3 comprises 13 residues. Trimming pared 2 bases from V and 6 bases from J, leaving 11 bases between. This chain's CDR3 is CASSLIPSGEQYF. In DNA form, the CDR3 reads TGTGCCAGCAGCTTAATTCCATCGGGCGAGCAGTACTTC.

J is TRBJ2-7 and V is TRBV27, with TRBD1 as a possible D gene (5 bases). Germline V gene sequence: CDR1 MNHEY, CDR2 SMNVEV (reference sequence). The CDR3 is 14 amino acids. V lost 0 bases, J lost 0 bases, and 6 bases lay in between. CDR3 DNA sequence: TGTGCCAGCAGTTTATCAGGGGCCTCCTACGAGCAGTACTTC. This encodes CASSLSGASYEQYF.

This chain joins TRBV5-1 and TRBJ2-6; unclear D gene. CDR1 and CDR2 (germline): SGHRS, YFSETQ. CDR3 length equals 15 residues. V lost 6 bases and J 0 bases, leaving 10 bases between the germline ends. CDR3 nucleotides: TGCGCCAGCACGCATACAGCCTCTGGGGCCAACGTCCTGACTTTC. Amino acid sequence: CASTHTASGANVLTF.

J is TRBJ2-7 and V is TRBV6-1, with TRBD1 identical over 12 bases. This CDR3 has 21 residues. CDR1 is MNHNS and CDR2 is SASEGT in the germline V gene. The V segment lost 1 base and the J segment 0 bases; nucleotides outside the gene matches: 16. The CDR3, as DNA: TGTGCCAGCAGTGAAGGAATCCGGGACAGGGGGCTCCTTTTCAGCTCCTACGAGCAGTACTTC. This gives the protein CASSEGIRDRGLLFSSYEQYF.

The chain links TRBV4-3 to TRBJ2-3, with D possibly being TRBD1 (6 bases). V shed 1 base and J shed 4 bases, with 15 bases lying between them. The CDR3 sequence is 16 residues long. Germline CDR1 LGHNA, CDR2 YSLEER. The CDR3 DNA is TGCGCCAGCAGCCAAGGGGCCGTGACAGGACCAGATACGCAGTATTTT. Translating it yields CASSQGAVTGPDTQYF.

This rearrangement joins TRBV14 to TRBJ2-1, with D possibly TRBD1 on 5 matching bases. The CDR3 is 15 amino acids. Trimming took 4 bases from V and 1 from J, leaving 11 bases between them. Germline CDR1 is SGHDN and CDR2 is FVKESK. CDR3 coding DNA: TGTGCCAGCAGCCTAGGGGCCAGGTCCTACAATGAGCAGTTCTTC. Translating gives CASSLGARSYNEQFF.

The genes are TRBV5-6 and TRBJ2-7, with D maybe TRBD2 (6 bases). Trimming removed 0 bases from V and 2 bases from J, with 9 bases in between. The CDR3 sequence is 14 residues long. Germline V gene sequence: CDR1 SGHDT, CDR2 YYEEEE. The CDR3 is CASSLAGETYEQYF. DNA for the CDR3: TGTGCCAGCAGCTTGGCGGGGGAGACCTACGAGCAGTACTTC.

A few counts support this clone. The chain uses TRBV5-5 and TRBJ2-7; D possibly corresponds to TRBD2 (6 bases). This CDR3 comprises 14 residues. V was shortened by 1 base and J by 7 bases, with 15 bases between the two germline ends. CDR1 SGHKS and CDR2 YYEKEE come from the germline V gene (reference sequence). The CDR3 DNA sequence: TGTGCCAGCAGCTTGTATAGAGGAGGGAGGGAGCAGTACTTC. Its protein product is CASSLYRGGREQYF.

The gene calls are TRBV18 and TRBJ1-2, with D unclear. V lost 2 bases and J lost 0, with 10 bases in between. The germline gives CDR1 KGHSH, CDR2 LQKENI. The CDR3 has 15 residues. The CDR3 region has the DNA TGTGCCAGCTCACCAGTGAAGGAGTCTAACTATGGCTACACCTTC. Translating gives CASSPVKESNYGYTF.

The chain uses TRBV2 and TRBJ1-2; 9 bases match TRBD1. This CDR3 has 13 amino acids. CDR1 is SNHLY and CDR2 is FYNNEI in the germline V gene. The V gene end was trimmed by 4 bases and the J gene end by 3 bases; junction bases not matched to a gene: 0. CDR3 sequence: CASSGDRDYGYTF. CDR3 bases: TGTGCCAGCAGTGGGGACAGGGACTATGGCTACACCTTC. Together with reference TRBV2 and TRBJ1-2, the CDR3 gives the full variable domain: EPEVTQTPSHQVTQMGQEVILRCVPISNHLYFYWYRQILGQKVEFLVSFYNNEISEKSEIFDDQFSVERPDGSNFTLKIRSTKLEDSAMYFCASSGDRDYGYTFGSGTRLTVV.

The chain joins TRBV30 to TRBJ1-1; 9 bases line up with TRBD1. Trimming removed 2 bases from V and 3 bases from J; junction bases left unmatched: 10. This CDR3 has 16 residues. Germline loops: CDR1 GTSNPN, CDR2 SVGIG (reference sequence). CDR3: CAWSSSMRTGDTEAFF. The CDR3 nucleotides read TGTGCCTGGAGTAGTAGTATGCGGACAGGGGACACTGAAGCTTTCTTT.

This chain connects TRBV4-3 to TRBJ2-4, with 8 bases aligning to TRBD2. The V gene end was trimmed by 0 bases and the J gene end by 9 bases; junction bases not matched to a gene: 10. The CDR3 extends over 16 amino acids. Germline V lookup: CDR1 LGHNA, CDR2 YSLEER. The CDR3 DNA follows: TGCGCCAGCAGCCAAGAAGAAGCGGGGGACCGGGGCATTCAGTACTTC. It codes for CASSQEEAGDRGIQYF.